Shown below are 16 T cell receptor beta chains from a single sample sequenced in a study of blood T cell repertoires in COVID-19. Sequencing used immunoSEQ multiplex PCR; TCRdb keeps in-frame clones, though not all of them. The profile covers approximately 390,000 clones, with around 90% appearing a single time and approximately 2.1% taken by the ten largest. Input material: PBMCs or T cells enriched from blood (not recorded which). All receptors come from a woman in her forties with acute COVID-19.

The J gene is TRBJ2-7, the V gene TRBV14, with 8 bases lining up with TRBD1. The CDR3 consists of 15 residues. J lost 2 bases, V lost 5 bases, and 8 bases had no gene match. Germline CDR1 SGHDN, CDR2 FVKESK. The CDR3 DNA reads TGTGCCAGCAGCGTCTCCGGGACAGGAGCCTACGAGCAGTACTTC. Translating it yields CASSVSGTGAYEQYF.

The chain couples TRBV3-1 (or the pseudogene TRBV3-2) to TRBJ1-2; D is uncertain. V lost 4 bases to trimming and J lost 1 base, with 16 bases between them. CDR1 is LGHDT, CDR2 YNNKEL, per germline (reference sequence). The CDR3 contains 16 residues. The CDR3: CASSPGGEGGNYGYTF. In nucleotides, the CDR3 is TGTGCCAGCAGCCCGGGCGGGGAGGGAGGTAACTATGGCTACACCTTC.

This clone was recorded once. The J gene is TRBJ1-1, the V gene TRBV5-1; D gene uncertain. Germline lookup yields CDR1 SGHRS and CDR2 YFSETQ. Trimming stripped 3 bases from V and 1 base from J, with 10 bases between. CDR3 size: 14 residues. The CDR3 DNA sequence: TGCGCCAGCAGCTCGGTGTTCGGGAACACTGAAGCTTTCTTT. The encoded protein is CASSSVFGNTEAFF. The full variable domain, in which reference TRBV5-1 and TRBJ1-1 provide the parts outside the CDR3, is KAGVTQTPRYLIKTRGQQVTLSCSPISGHRSVSWYQQTPGQGLQFLFEYFSETQRNKGNFPGRFSGRQFSNSRSEMNVSTLELGDSALYLCASSSVFGNTEAFFGQGTRLTVV.

V gene TRBV12-3 or TRBV12-4 combines with J gene TRBJ1-1, with a weak D call TRBD1 (5 bases). The CDR3 spans 12 residues. With 4 bases removed from V and 5 bases from J, the gap between germline ends came to 8 bases. The CDR3 here is CASSSGKTEAFF. The CDR3 bases are TGTGCCAGCAGTTCAGGGAAAACTGAAGCTTTCTTT.

This clone was counted only a few times. The V call is TRBV6-2 or TRBV6-3, the J call TRBJ1-6, with D perhaps matching TRBD1 (6 bases). CDR3 length: 13 amino acids. V was pared by 4 bases and J by 10 bases, with 11 bases between. Germline V CDR1 and CDR2: MNHEY, SVGEGT. CDR3 sequence (DNA): TGTGCCAGCAGTTTACAGGGCGGCTCACCCCTCCACTTT. Protein sequence: CASSLQGGSPLHF.

J is TRBJ1-5 and V is TRBV24-1, with D maybe TRBD1 (6 bases). Germline loops: CDR1 KGHDR, CDR2 SFDVKD. The CDR3 spans 18 residues. Trimming pared 9 bases from V and 1 base from J, leaving 24 bases between. The CDR3 sequence is CATRHILGRGMSNQPQHF. CDR3 coding DNA: TGTGCCACCCGGCATATCCTGGGCAGGGGAATGAGCAATCAGCCCCAGCATTTT.

The CDR3 DNA sequence: TGTGCCAGCAGTTACGTTCCGGGGGGGCCTAAAGCTTTCTTT. Its translation: CASSYVPGGPKAFF. The chain has TRBV6-5 and TRBJ1-1; TRBD1 is a possible D gene (6 bases). From germline, CDR1 is MNHEY and CDR2 SVGAGI. This CDR3 spans 14 amino acids. V was shortened by 2 bases and J by 9 bases, with 16 bases between the two germline ends.

J is TRBJ1-2 and V is TRBV7-9; possibly TRBD1 for D (6 bases). The CDR3 runs to 14 residues. Trimming cost V 5 bases and J 3 bases, with 13 bases left between them. Germline CDR1 reads SEHNR; CDR2 reads FQNEAQ (reference sequence). CDR3 in amino acids: CASSPLGGHYGYTF. The CDR3 nucleotides are TGTGCCAGCAGCCCCCTAGGGGGTCACTATGGCTACACCTTC.

Turning to this clone: At one end the junction does not follow the germline gene, possibly because of a read error. As DNA, the CDR3 is TGTGCCAGCAGCTTAGGAGGGCTGGATCAGCCTCAGCATTTT. Amino acids: CASSLGGLDQPQHF. The chain links TRBV7-9 to TRBJ1-5, with D hard to call. CDR1 is SEHNR and CDR2 is FQNEAQ in the germline V gene (reference sequence). CDR3 size: 14 residues. The whole variable domain, filled in from reference TRBV7-9 and TRBJ1-5, reads DTGVSQNPRHKITKRGQNVTFRCDPISEHNRLYWYRQTLGQGPEFLTYFQNEAQLEKSRLLSDRFSAERPKGSFSTLEIQRTEQGDSAMYLCASSLGGLDQPQHFGDGTRLSIL.

The chain links TRBV6-5 to TRBJ1-4, with unresolved D. The ends were cut back, 8 bases at V and 8 bases at J, with 15 bases in the middle. This CDR3 region has 13 residues. Germline values: CDR1 MNHEY, CDR2 SVGAGI. The CDR3 DNA reads as TGTGCCAGCTCAAGGCAGCGGACGGAAAAACTGTTTTTT. It yields the protein CASSRQRTEKLFF.

The gene calls are TRBV6-5 and TRBJ2-1; TRBD2 might be the D (6 bases). The CDR3 length is 13 residues. V was trimmed by 6 bases and J by 8 bases, leaving 14 bases between them. Germline V CDR1 and CDR2: MNHEY, SVGAGI. This CDR3 is CASREGSADEQFF. The CDR3 DNA reads as TGTGCCAGCAGGGAGGGCAGCGCGGATGAGCAGTTCTTC.

The chain has TRBV20-1 and TRBJ1-3; D is undetermined. Trimming shortened V by 3 bases and J by 2 bases, and 8 bases separated the two germline ends. The CDR3 is 13 amino acids. CDR1 DFQATT and CDR2 SNEGSKA come from the germline V gene (reference sequence). CDR3 sequence: CSASSGAGNTIYF. The CDR3 region has the DNA TGCAGTGCTAGTAGCGGGGCTGGAAACACCATATATTTT.

The J gene is TRBJ1-2, the V gene TRBV30, with unresolved D. Germline V CDR1 and CDR2: GTSNPN, SVGIG (reference sequence). The CDR3 sequence is 10 residues long. Trimming took off 8 bases at V and 5 bases at J, with 9 bases between the two ends. CDR3 region: CAVGEYGYTF. The CDR3 nucleotides read TGTGCCGTGGGAGAGTATGGCTACACCTTC.

The chain employs TRBV3-1 (or the pseudogene TRBV3-2) and TRBJ1-2, with D maybe TRBD1 (5 bases). The CDR3 loop spans 13 amino acids. Germline assignment: CDR1 LGHDT and CDR2 YNNKEL (reference sequence). Trimming stripped 4 bases from V and 7 bases from J, with 13 bases between. The CDR3 reads CASSPGSFGGYTF. The DNA of the CDR3 is TGTGCCAGCAGCCCAGGGTCATTCGGTGGCTACACCTTC.

The rearrangement joins TRBV19 to TRBJ2-1; TRBD2 might be the D (5 bases). V was trimmed by 3 bases and J by 4 bases, leaving 19 bases between them. From germline, CDR1 is LNHDA and CDR2 SQIVND (reference sequence). CDR3 length: 17 amino acids. For the CDR3, the DNA is TGTGCCAGTAGTATTTGGCGAGGGTCCCAGAATTACAATGAGCAGTTCTTC. Protein product: CASSIWRGSQNYNEQFF.

J is TRBJ2-1 and V is TRBV12-3 or TRBV12-4, with a tentative D call TRBD1 (5 bases). The CDR3 has 12 residues. V gave up 3 bases and J gave up 9 bases, with 9 bases separating them. The CDR3 DNA follows: TGTGCCAGCAGTTTCATAAGGGGTGAGCAGTTCTTC. It encodes CASSFIRGEQFF.